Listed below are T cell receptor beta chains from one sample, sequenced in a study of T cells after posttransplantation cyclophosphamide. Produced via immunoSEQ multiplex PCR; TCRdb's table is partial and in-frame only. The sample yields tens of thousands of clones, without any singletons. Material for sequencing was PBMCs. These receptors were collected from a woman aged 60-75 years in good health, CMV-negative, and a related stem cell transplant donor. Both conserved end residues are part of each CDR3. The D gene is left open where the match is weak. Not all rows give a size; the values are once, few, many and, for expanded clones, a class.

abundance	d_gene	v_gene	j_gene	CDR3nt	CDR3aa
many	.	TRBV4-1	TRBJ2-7	TGCGCCAGCAGCCACTACGACAGTACCTACGAGCAGTACTTC	CASSHYDSTYEQYF
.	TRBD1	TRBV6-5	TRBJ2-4	TGTGCCAGCAGTATTGGACAGGGTCGGAACATTCAGTACTTC	CASSIGQGRNIQYF
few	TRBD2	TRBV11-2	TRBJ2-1	TGTGCCAGCAGCTTCCTAGCGGGCCCTCCCGAGCAGTTCTTC	CASSFLAGPPEQFF
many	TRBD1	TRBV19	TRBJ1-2	TGTGCCAGTACCAAAGGGACCGGGACAGGGAACTATGGCTACACCTTC	CASTKGTGTGNYGYTF
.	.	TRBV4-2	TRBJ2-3	TGTGCCAGCAAGGAAGAGCGGGCCACAGATACGCAGTATTTT	CASKEERATDTQYF
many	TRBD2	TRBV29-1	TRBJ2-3	TGCAGCGTTGAAGGTACTAGCGAGAACACAGATACGCAGTATTTT	CSVEGTSENTDTQYF
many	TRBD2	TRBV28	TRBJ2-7	TGTGCCAGCAGTCCGGGACTAGCGGTGGGCTACGAGCAGTACTTC	CASSPGLAVGYEQYF
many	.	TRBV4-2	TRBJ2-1	TGTGCCAGCAGCCAAGGCCCGGGGGTATCCAATGAGCAGTTCTTC	CASSQGPGVSNEQFF
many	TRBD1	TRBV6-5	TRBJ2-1	TGTGCCAGCAGTTACGTTTCGGGACAGGGTCACAATGAGCAGTTCTTC	CASSYVSGQGHNEQFF
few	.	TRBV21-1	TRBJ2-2	TGTGCCAGCAGCGGATCCGGGACTAGCGGGAGGCCCCGTCCCACCGGGGAGCTGTTTTTT	CASSGSGTSGRPRPTGELFF
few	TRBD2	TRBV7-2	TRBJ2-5	TGTGCCAGTAGAACTAGCGGGACGCTAGAGACCCAGTACTTC	CASRTSGTLETQYF
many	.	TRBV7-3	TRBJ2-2	TGTGCCAGCAGCTTAGTGGGGGCCGGCACCGGGGAGCTGTTTTTT	CASSLVGAGTGELFF
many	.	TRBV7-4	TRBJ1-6	TGTGCCAGCAGCCTTGACAGGTATGACTCACCCCTCCACTTT	CASSLDRYDSPLHF
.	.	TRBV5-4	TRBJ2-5	TGTGCCAGCAGCTTGGTCGGGGGAGTAGGCCGGGAGACCCAGTACTTC	CASSLVGGVGRETQYF
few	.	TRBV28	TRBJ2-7	TGTGCCAGCAGTTCCTCAGGACTGAAGGAGCAGTACTTC	CASSSSGLKEQYF
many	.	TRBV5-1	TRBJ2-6	TGCGCCAGCAGCTTGGTCAGTACGTTCGGGTCCTCTGGGGCCAACGTCCTGACTTTC	CASSLVSTFGSSGANVLTF
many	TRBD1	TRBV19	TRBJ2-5	TGTGCCAGTAGTATGACAGGGGGACGAGGGGAGACCCAGTACTTC	CASSMTGGRGETQYF
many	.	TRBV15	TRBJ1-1	TGTGCCTCGGGATCGGGCTCTATTGAAGCTTTCTTT	CASGSGSIEAFF
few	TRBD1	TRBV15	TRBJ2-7	TGTGCCACCAGCAGAAACCCAGGGGGCCACGAGCAGTACTTC	CATSRNPGGHEQYF
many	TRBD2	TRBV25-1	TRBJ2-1	TGTGCCAGCGAAGACTCGGGGGGTTCCTACAATGAGCAGTTCTTC	CASEDSGGSYNEQFF